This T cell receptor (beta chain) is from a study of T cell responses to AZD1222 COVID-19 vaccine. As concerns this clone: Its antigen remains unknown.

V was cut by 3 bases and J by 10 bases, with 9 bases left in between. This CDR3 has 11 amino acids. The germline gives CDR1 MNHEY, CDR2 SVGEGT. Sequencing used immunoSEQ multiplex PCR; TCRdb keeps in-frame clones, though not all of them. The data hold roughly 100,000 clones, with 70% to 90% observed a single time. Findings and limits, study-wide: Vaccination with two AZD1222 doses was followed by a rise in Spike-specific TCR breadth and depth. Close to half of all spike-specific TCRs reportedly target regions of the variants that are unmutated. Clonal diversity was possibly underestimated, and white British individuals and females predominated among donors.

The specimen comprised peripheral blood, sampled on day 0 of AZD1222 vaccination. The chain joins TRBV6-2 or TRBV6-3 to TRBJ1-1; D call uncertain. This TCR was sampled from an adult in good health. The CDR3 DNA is TGTGCCAGCAGTTATGGGATCCTAGCTTTCTTT. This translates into CASSYGILAFF.